A single sample is the source of the 15 T cell receptor beta chains below, sequenced in a study of vaccination effects on CD4 cells after COVID-19. At the end of roughly ten days of culture, CD4+ T cells were isolated. Sequencing was performed with immunoSEQ multiplex PCR; in TCRdb, only in-frame clones are kept and a portion is missing. Of tens of thousands of clones in the sample, roughly 74% are singletons; the top ten hold under 3%. These TCRs' antigens remain unknown. The sample consisted of CD4+ T cells from PBMCs cultured without peptide, taken before COVID-19 vaccination. These receptors were obtained from a human donor who received a COVID-19 vaccine.

This chain links TRBV4-1 with TRBJ2-7; no clear D gene. In germline, CDR1 is MGHRA, CDR2 YSYEKL. V lost 1 base, J lost 0 bases, and 19 bases lay in between. CDR3 length: 18 residues. The CDR3 sequence: CASSQAPGFAESSYEQYF. DNA for the CDR3: TGCGCCAGCAGCCAAGCTCCCGGGTTTGCGGAGAGCTCCTACGAGCAGTACTTC.

V is TRBV30 and J is TRBJ2-3; possible D gene TRBD1, 5 bases. V gave up 3 bases and J gave up 4 bases, with 20 bases separating them. CDR1 and CDR2 (germline): GTSNPN, SVGIG (reference sequence). This CDR3 region has 16 residues. DNA of the CDR3: TGTGCCTGGAGCCCACAGGCTCCCTCTTGGGCAGATACGCAGTATTTT. Translation gives CAWSPQAPSWADTQYF.

The rearrangement joins TRBV3-1 (or the pseudogene TRBV3-2) to TRBJ1-2, with D uncertain. Germline V CDR1 and CDR2: LGHDT, YNNKEL (reference sequence). CDR3 length: 14 residues. Between the trimmed V and J ends, which lost 1 base and 4 bases, there was a span of 10 bases. CDR3 DNA sequence: TGTGCCAGCAGCCAAGTCAAGGCCAGCTATGGCTACACCTTC. This translates into CASSQVKASYGYTF.

This clone was counted once. The chain links TRBV29-1 to TRBJ1-1, with TRBD1 identical over 7 bases. Germline assignment: CDR1 SQVTM and CDR2 ANQGSEA. The CDR3 loop spans 15 amino acids. The trim removed 4 bases at V and 0 bases at J, leaving 8 bases unmatched. The CDR3 DNA is TGCAGCGTTGGGGACAGCGGGGGATTGAACACTGAAGCTTTCTTT. Translated, it gives CSVGDSGGLNTEAFF.

The rearrangement uses TRBV28 and TRBJ2-5; 10 bases match TRBD1. Germline CDR1 reads MDHEN; CDR2 reads SYDVKM. The CDR3 has 16 residues. Trimming removed 3 bases from V and 5 bases from J; junction bases left unmatched: 9. The CDR3 nucleotides read TGTGCCAGCAGTTTGGCCCGGGGACAGGGGCGGGAGACCCAGTACTTC. This codes for CASSLARGQGRETQYF.

The J gene is TRBJ1-2, the V gene TRBV4-2, with TRBD1 matching 7 bases. CDR1 is LGHNA and CDR2 is YNFKEQ in the germline V gene. Trimming cost V 0 bases and J 4 bases; bases outside gene matches: 11. CDR3 size: 17 residues. The CDR3 reads CASSQESLGDRAYGYTF. For the CDR3, the DNA is TGTGCCAGCAGCCAAGAGTCCCTGGGGGACAGAGCCTATGGCTACACCTTC.

This clone was found once. This sequence joins TRBV2 and TRBJ2-7; no reliable D call. Per the germline V gene, CDR1 is SNHLY and CDR2 is FYNNEI. This CDR3 comprises 12 residues. Between the trimmed V and J ends, which lost 7 bases and 3 bases, there was a span of 10 bases. CDR3 loop: CASTGSVYEQYF. The CDR3 region has the DNA TGTGCCAGCACGGGCTCTGTCTACGAGCAGTACTTC.

This clone was counted a few times. The rearrangement uses TRBV30 and TRBJ1-1; D not certain. CDR1 and CDR2 from the germline V gene are GTSNPN and SVGIG (reference sequence). The CDR3 contains 13 residues. V lost 6 bases to trimming and J lost 1 base, with 12 bases between them. The CDR3 nucleotides are TGTGCCTGTTCGGGTTTGCAGAACACTGAAGCTTTCTTT. Amino acid sequence: CACSGLQNTEAFF. Complete variable domain (other parts from reference TRBV30 and TRBJ1-1): SQTIHQWPATLVQPVGSPLSLECTVEGTSNPNLYWYRQAAGRGLQLLFYSVGIGQISSEVPQNLSASRPQDRQFILSSKKLLLSDSGFYLCACSGLQNTEAFFGQGTRLTVV.

The sample holds a few counts of this clone. This chain links TRBV20-1 with TRBJ2-3; D is ambiguous. This CDR3 region has 11 residues. Germline-derived CDR1 and CDR2 are DFQATT and SNEGSKA (reference sequence). The V gene lost 5 bases and the J gene lost 3 bases, with 6 bases spanning the gap. The CDR3 here is CSAPKTDTQYF. CDR3 DNA: TGCAGTGCTCCGAAAACAGATACGCAGTATTTT.

The chain employs TRBV2 and TRBJ1-4; maybe TRBD1 (5 bases). V lost 5 bases to trimming and J lost 8 bases, with 12 bases between them. This CDR3 spans 13 amino acids. Germline V gene data show CDR1 as SNHLY and CDR2 as FYNNEI. CDR3 sequence (DNA): TGTGCCAGCAGTAATCAGGGAGGGGAAAAACTGTTTTTT. It encodes CASSNQGGEKLFF.

This chain connects TRBV11-2 to TRBJ2-3; D not certain. There are 13 residues in the CDR3. V dropped 5 bases and J dropped 6 bases, with 12 bases sitting between them. Germline V CDR1 and CDR2: SGHAT, FQNNGV. CDR3 region: CASSPPASDTQYF. CDR3 bases: TGTGCCAGCAGCCCGCCTGCCTCCGATACGCAGTATTTT. The full variable domain, its missing parts supplied by reference TRBV11-2 and TRBJ2-3, is EAGVAQSPRYKIIEKRQSVAFWCNPISGHATLYWYQQILGQGPKLLIQFQNNGVVDDSQLPKDRFSAERLKGVDSTLKIQPAKLEDSAVYLCASSPPASDTQYFGPGTRLTVL.

This clone showed up just a few times. The V call is TRBV28, the J call TRBJ2-1, with D unclear. The CDR3 contains 11 residues. Between the trimmed V and J ends, which lost 8 bases and 4 bases, there was a span of 6 bases. Germline values: CDR1 MDHEN, CDR2 SYDVKM. The CDR3 reads CASSGYNEQFF. Written as DNA, the CDR3 is TGTGCCAGCTCTGGGTACAATGAGCAGTTCTTC.

This clone showed up just once. The chain has TRBV6-2 or TRBV6-3 and TRBJ2-3; TRBD2 aligns across 11 bases. This CDR3 comprises 17 residues. Trimming took 6 bases from V and 2 from J; bases not matched to a gene: 10. Germline values: CDR1 MNHEY, CDR2 SVGEGT. CDR3 nucleotide sequence: TGTGCCAGCAGCCCCTTAATAGCGGGGGGGTACACAGATACGCAGTATTTT. It codes for CASSPLIAGGYTDTQYF.

The rearrangement joins TRBV5-1 to TRBJ1-1; the match to TRBD1 covers 7 bases. The CDR3 has 15 residues. In germline, CDR1 is SGHRS, CDR2 YFSETQ. The ends lost 5 bases at V and 6 bases at J; junction bases unmatched: 13. The DNA for the CDR3 is TGCGCCAGCAGACAAGACCCACAGGGGACTTCTGAAGCTTTCTTT. Residues: CASRQDPQGTSEAFF. Looking up the rest from reference TRBV5-1 and TRBJ1-1 gives the full variable domain: KAGVTQTPRYLIKTRGQQVTLSCSPISGHRSVSWYQQTPGQGLQFLFEYFSETQRNKGNFPGRFSGRQFSNSRSEMNVSTLELGDSALYLCASRQDPQGTSEAFFGQGTRLTVV.

The J gene is TRBJ2-7, the V gene TRBV29-1, with 9 bases that match TRBD2. Germline loops: CDR1 SQVTM, CDR2 ANQGSEA. This CDR3 has 14 amino acids. The V segment lost 6 bases and the J segment 6 bases; nucleotides outside the gene matches: 12. CDR3 nucleotides: TGCAGCGTCGCATTGGCGGGAGGGAAATTCGAGCAGTACTTC. It encodes CSVALAGGKFEQYF.